This T cell receptor beta chain was documented in a study of T-cell memory formation after mild COVID-19 (dated by TCRdb to the early 2020s). Broadly, across the study: Most TCR sequence clusters were specific to one of the two donors. Longitudinal TCRalpha and TCRbeta repertoire sequencing tracked T-cell clones expanding and contracting after mild COVID-19 in a couple of donors. Two young, previously healthy adult volunteers made up the cohort, one male and one female.

This clonotype has just a few counts. Its specific antigen is unknown. Within one base of it there is no much larger clone, and no base qualities were kept. This sample was sequenced with an Illumina NovaSeq 6000. Using 5'RACE with constant-segment primers, TCRalpha and TCRbeta cDNA libraries were constructed, with sample barcodes and unique molecular identifiers added in the process. Trizol reagent was used to extract RNA from every sample. Amplification of the libraries took two PCR steps, and the second step added a second sample barcode plus Illumina TruSeq adapters. The libraries were sequenced on an Illumina NovaSeq using 2 x 150 bp paired-end reads. Per the original workflow: With migec v1.2.7, reads were demultiplexed and then collapsed into UMI-guided consensus sequences. Using mixcr v2.1.11, the UMI consensuses were aligned to TRA and TRB V and J templates and assembled into clonotypes. Clonotypes were classified as expanded or contracted when called significant by both edgeR and NoisET, with noise models trained on biological replicates. For edgeR calls, the cutoffs were a false discovery rate-adjusted p below 0.01 and a log2 fold-change threshold of 1. As an exploratory analysis of dynamics, PCA with hierarchical clustering was applied to max-normalized trajectories of the 1000 most abundant clonotypes. Each responding clone was given a CD4 or CD8 phenotype based on the CD4+ and CD8+ repertoires, which had been sequenced separately. The public reads were reprocessed in TCRdb via fastp at Q25 and MiXCR, keeping in-frame beta chains. Here each entry gathers all rows of one CDR3 protein and keeps the most common genes and DNA. These V and J calls are TCRdb output, not the study's own analysis. Present in this sample are about 170,000 distinct CDR3 sequences, under 15% of which were seen just once. About 3.6% of the sample is held by the ten biggest clonotypes.

V and J are truncated by 4 bases and 2 bases respectively, leaving an intervening sequence of 8 bases. Spanning cysteine to phenylalanine, the CDR3 consists of 13 amino acids. Only CDR3 DNA remains: 39 bases, in frame from the first base. Per the germline V gene (reference sequence), LGHDT is the CDR1 and YNNKEL is the CDR2. Ficoll-Paque density gradient centrifugation was used to isolate PBMCs. What the research found in general, with its limitations: Balanced CD4/CD8 phenotypes were observed for clones contracting from day 15 to 85, whereas a bias towards CD4+ was observed for a second wave of clones expanding from day 15 to 37. SARS-CoV-2 specificity of the second-wave clones peaking on day 37 was not confirmed. Some responding clones were detected in pre-infection memory, suggesting pre-existing cross-reactive memory T cells joined the SARS-CoV-2 response. Contracting CD4+ clones turned up mainly in the CM and EM memory subsets, whereas EMRA was where CD8+ clones were enriched. The study included only two mild cases, and larger cohorts that include severe cases with pre-infection samples were judged to be necessary.

The origin of this receptor is a man aged 18 to 30 who had mild COVID-19 (a few samples of this study predate the infection). The sample titles of this study are shuffled in the database, so cell type and time point are left out; the donor was told from shared clones. The source material was PBMCs or a T cell subset sorted from them (not recorded which). The V and J genes are TRBV3-1 and TRBJ2-5; the D segment could be TRBD2, given 5 matching bases. The CDR3 protein is CASSRRGQETQYF. At the DNA level, the sequence is TGTGCCAGCAGCCGACGGGGACAAGAGACCCAGTACTTC.